These 21 T cell receptor beta chains share one sample of origin, sequenced in a study of blood T cell repertoires in COVID-19. The table came from immunoSEQ multiplex PCR; TCRdb's copy has only in-frame clones and leaves some out. The data contain about 140,000 clones, approximately 79% of them singletons. The sequenced material came from PBMCs or T cells enriched from blood (not recorded which). These receptors originate from a woman between 50 and 59 years old who had recovered from COVID-19.

This clone appeared a few times. CDR3 DNA: TGTGCCAGCACCTTTGGACAGGGGGCGCATCAGCCCCAGCATTTT. This gives the protein CASTFGQGAHQPQHF. V usage is TRBV2 and J usage is TRBJ1-5; 11 bases align to TRBD1. The CDR3 extends over 15 amino acids. V lost 7 bases to trimming and J lost 5 bases; unmatched junction nucleotides: 7. Germline V gene lookup returns CDR1 SNHLY and CDR2 FYNNEI.

The rearrangement uses TRBV5-4 and TRBJ2-1; possible D gene TRBD1, 6 bases. Germline V CDR1 and CDR2: SGHNT, YYREEE (reference sequence). V was pared by 4 bases and J by 11 bases, with 13 bases between. This CDR3 region has 12 residues. Written as DNA, the CDR3 is TGTGCCAGCAGCCCTAGAGACAGGAAGCAGTTCTTC. This encodes CASSPRDRKQFF.

The gene calls are TRBV11-3 and TRBJ2-1, with a possible D match to TRBD2 (7 bases). From germline, CDR1 is SGHNT and CDR2 YENEEA. The CDR3 is 15 residues long. V lost 3 bases and J 5 bases, leaving 14 bases between the germline ends. CDR3 DNA: TGTGCCAGCAGCTTCGAAGGGGGGGCCCACAATGAGCAGTTCTTC. It specifies CASSFEGGAHNEQFF. Filled out from reference TRBV11-3 and TRBJ2-1, the complete variable domain reads EAGVVQSPRYKIIEKKQPVAFWCNPISGHNTLYWYLQNLGQGPELLIRYENEEAVDDSQLPKDRFSAERLKGVDSTLKIQPAELGDSAVYLCASSFEGGAHNEQFFGPGTRLTVL.

The chain carries TRBV5-4 and TRBJ2-1, with 8 bases matching TRBD2. Unmatched junction bases numbered 17, after V lost 4 bases and J lost 5 bases. The CDR3 extends over 18 amino acids. Looked up from germline, CDR1 is SGHNT and CDR2 is YYREEE (reference sequence). The CDR3 here is CASSPTPLAGTNNNEQFF. The CDR3 nucleotides are TGTGCCAGCAGCCCGACCCCCTTAGCGGGAACTAATAACAATGAGCAGTTCTTC.

The V call is TRBV24-1, the J call TRBJ2-1; TRBD2 might be the D (6 bases). This CDR3 has 14 residues. The V end was cut by 5 bases, the J end by 4 bases, with 11 bases between. Germline V gene lookup returns CDR1 KGHDR and CDR2 SFDVKD. For the CDR3, the DNA is TGTGCCACCAGTGCGGGGGACCTTTACAATGAGCAGTTCTTC. This codes for CATSAGDLYNEQFF.

The genes are TRBV27 and TRBJ2-7, with D possibly being TRBD1 (6 bases). V gave up 4 bases and J gave up 0 bases, with 13 bases separating them. There are 15 residues in the CDR3. Germline V CDR1 and CDR2: MNHEY, SMNVEV (reference sequence). The CDR3 nucleotides read TGTGCCAGCAGTTGGGGACACCGCGGCTCCTACGAGCAGTACTTC. This codes for CASSWGHRGSYEQYF.

The chain employs TRBV19 and TRBJ1-2; a weak D match, TRBD1 (6 bases). The CDR3 loop spans 13 amino acids. Germline-derived CDR1 and CDR2 are LNHDA and SQIVND (reference sequence). Deletions cut 7 bases from V and 0 bases from J, with 9 bases between. CDR3 residues: CASTGQSNYGYTF. In DNA, the CDR3 is TGTGCCAGTACGGGACAATCTAACTATGGCTACACCTTC.

CDR3 amino acids: CASRQRQVNPNTEAFF. As DNA, the CDR3 is TGTGCCAGCAGGCAAAGACAGGTCAACCCGAACACTGAAGCTTTCTTT. The chain couples TRBV27 to TRBJ1-1; D is possibly TRBD1 (6 bases). Trimming removed 6 bases at V and 1 base at J, with 18 bases between. The length of the CDR3 is 16 residues. Per the germline V gene, CDR1 is MNHEY and CDR2 is SMNVEV (reference sequence).

The rearrangement uses TRBV3-1 (or the pseudogene TRBV3-2) and TRBJ2-4; D uncertain. This CDR3 spans 17 amino acids. V dropped 4 bases and J dropped 3 bases, with 19 bases sitting between them. Germline loops: CDR1 LGHDT, CDR2 YNNKEL (reference sequence). CDR3 sequence: CASSPLAFDSVKNIQYF. The CDR3 DNA follows: TGTGCCAGCAGCCCTCTCGCATTCGACTCAGTCAAAAACATTCAGTACTTC.

This chain uses TRBV6-5 with TRBJ2-4; D is unclear. Trimming removed 8 bases at V and 8 bases at J, with 10 bases between. This CDR3 has 11 amino acids. CDR1 and CDR2 (germline): MNHEY, SVGAGI. Written as DNA, the CDR3 is TGTGCCAGCCGCGAACGGGACATTCAGTACTTC. It codes for CASRERDIQYF.

The table lists this clone with many counts. The V and J genes are TRBV3-1 (or the pseudogene TRBV3-2) and TRBJ2-1, with 16 bases matching TRBD2. CDR3 size: 18 residues. Germline lookup yields CDR1 LGHDT and CDR2 YNNKEL (reference sequence). V lost 7 bases to trimming and J lost 6 bases; unmatched junction nucleotides: 12. The CDR3 DNA reads TGTGCCAGCACCGGCGGGACTAGCGGGGGGGCCATAGTCAATGAGCAGTTCTTC. Its protein is CASTGGTSGGAIVNEQFF.

This chain uses TRBV9 with TRBJ1-2; 7 nucleotides align to TRBD1. With 0 bases clipped from V and 8 bases from J, the junction kept 7 bases outside the gene matches. The germline CDR1 and CDR2 sequences are SGDLS and YYNGEE. The CDR3 has 14 amino acids. This CDR3 is CASSVAQGVSGYTF. As DNA, the CDR3 is TGTGCCAGCAGCGTAGCGCAGGGGGTGAGCGGCTACACCTTC. The whole variable domain, remainder taken from reference TRBV9 and TRBJ1-2, is DSGVTQTPKHLITATGQRVTLRCSPRSGDLSVYWYQQSLDQGLQFLIQYYNGEERAKGNILERFSAQQFPDLHSELNLSSLELGDSALYFCASSVAQGVSGYTFGSGTRLTVV.

The V gene is TRBV5-1, the J gene TRBJ2-7, with D possibly TRBD1 on 5 matching bases. The V and J ends lost 4 bases and 2 bases respectively, with 13 bases between them. CDR3 length equals 14 residues. Germline CDR1 SGHRS, CDR2 YFSETQ. CDR3 protein: CASSPTGTPYEQYF. CDR3 coding DNA: TGCGCCAGCAGCCCAACAGGTACCCCCTACGAGCAGTACTTC.

The chain couples TRBV30 to TRBJ2-3, with TRBD2 matching 11 bases. The junction had 2 bases not matched to a gene; V was cut back by 6 bases and J by 3 bases. The CDR3 has 13 residues. Germline CDR1 reads GTSNPN; CDR2 reads SVGIG (reference sequence). The CDR3 is CACGTSGTDTQYF. Written as DNA, the CDR3 is TGTGCCTGCGGGACTAGCGGAACAGATACGCAGTATTTT.

The gene calls are TRBV28 and TRBJ2-1; 10 bases are a match to TRBD2. CDR1 and CDR2 from the germline V gene are MDHEN and SYDVKM. The CDR3 has 16 amino acids. Trimming took 5 bases from V and 4 from J; bases not matched to a gene: 8. This chain's CDR3 is CASSAQSGRDYNEQFF. The CDR3 DNA sequence: TGTGCCAGCAGTGCCCAAAGCGGGAGGGATTACAATGAGCAGTTCTTC.

The rearrangement joins TRBV5-1 to TRBJ2-3; 8 bases are a match to TRBD2. The trim removed 5 bases at V and 1 base at J, leaving 6 bases unmatched. There are 15 residues in the CDR3. Germline V lookup: CDR1 SGHRS, CDR2 YFSETQ. The CDR3: CASRAGAYGTDTQYF. CDR3 coding DNA: TGCGCCAGCAGAGCGGGGGCCTATGGCACAGATACGCAGTATTTT.

V gene TRBV5-4 combines with J gene TRBJ2-2, with TRBD1 matching 10 bases. This CDR3 spans 15 amino acids. V gave up 4 bases and J gave up 4 bases; unmatched junction bases: 4. Germline-derived CDR1 and CDR2 are SGHNT and YYREEE (reference sequence). The CDR3 reads CASSQGQGITGELFF. CDR3 sequence (DNA): TGTGCCAGCAGCCAGGGACAGGGGATCACCGGGGAGCTGTTTTTT.

The J gene is TRBJ2-5, the V gene TRBV10-2; tentative D call: TRBD1 (6 bases). Germline CDR1 and CDR2: WSHSY and SAAADI. The CDR3 is made up of 14 amino acids. Trimming shortened V by 10 bases and J by 5 bases, and 20 bases separated the two germline ends. CDR3 residues: CATATRQVLETQYF. The CDR3 DNA follows: TGCGCCACTGCGACCCGACAGGTCCTCGAGACCCAGTACTTC.

This sequence joins TRBV13 and TRBJ2-1; 13 positions match TRBD2. This CDR3 contains 16 residues. CDR1 PRHDT and CDR2 FYEKMQ come from the germline V gene (reference sequence). V lost 5 bases to trimming and J lost 4 bases; unmatched junction nucleotides: 5. The CDR3 here is CASSRGTSGTYNEQFF. The CDR3 DNA is TGTGCCAGCAGCCGGGGGACTAGCGGGACTTACAATGAGCAGTTCTTC.

This clone was seen a handful of times. The chain uses TRBV27 and TRBJ1-1; 7 positions match TRBD1. This CDR3 contains 13 residues. Germline V gives CDR1 MNHEY, CDR2 SMNVEV (reference sequence). V was clipped by 6 bases and J by 9 bases; unmatched bases: 10. The CDR3 sequence: CASSAGTAVKAFF. CDR3 sequence (DNA): TGTGCCAGCAGCGCCGGGACAGCTGTGAAAGCTTTCTTT.

The chain couples TRBV19 to TRBJ1-4; 9 bases align to TRBD1. Germline V lookup: CDR1 LNHDA, CDR2 SQIVND (reference sequence). The CDR3 is 15 amino acids. The V and J ends lost 4 bases and 7 bases, in that order; junction bases with no gene match: 7. The CDR3 sequence is CASSKDRGLGEKLFF. DNA for the CDR3: TGTGCCAGTAGTAAGGACAGGGGTTTAGGTGAAAAACTGTTTTTT.